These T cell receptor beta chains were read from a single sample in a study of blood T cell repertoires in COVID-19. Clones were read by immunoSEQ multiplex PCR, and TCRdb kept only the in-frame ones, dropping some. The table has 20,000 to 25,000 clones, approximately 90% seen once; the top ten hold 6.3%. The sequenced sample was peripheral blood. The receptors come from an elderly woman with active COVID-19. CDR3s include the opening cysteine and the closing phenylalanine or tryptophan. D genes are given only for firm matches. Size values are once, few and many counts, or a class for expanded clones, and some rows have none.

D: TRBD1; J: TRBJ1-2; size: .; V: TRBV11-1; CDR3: CASSPGTGNGGYTF; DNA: TGTGCCAGCAGCCCCGGGACAGGGAACGGGGGCTACACCTTC
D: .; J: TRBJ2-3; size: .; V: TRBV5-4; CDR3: CASSWQGSDTQYF; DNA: TGTGCCAGCAGCTGGCAGGGATCAGATACGCAGTATTTT
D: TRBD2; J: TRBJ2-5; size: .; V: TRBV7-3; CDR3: CASSLGLAGETQYF; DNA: TGTGCCAGCAGCTTAGGGCTAGCGGGAGAGACCCAGTACTTC
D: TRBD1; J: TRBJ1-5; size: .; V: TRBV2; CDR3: CASSAGGGNQPQHF; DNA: TGTGCCAGCAGTGCAGGGGGAGGCAATCAGCCCCAGCATTTT
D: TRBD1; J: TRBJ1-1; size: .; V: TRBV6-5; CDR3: CASSYSRQGTEAFF; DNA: TGTGCCAGCAGTTACTCTCGACAGGGCACCGAAGCTTTCTTT
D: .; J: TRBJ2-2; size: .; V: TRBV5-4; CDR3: CTSSLATTNTGELFF; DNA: TGTACCAGCAGCTTGGCCACAACGAACACCGGGGAGCTGTTTTTT
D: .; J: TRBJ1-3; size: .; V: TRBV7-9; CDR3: CASSLSGNTIYF; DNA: TGTGCCAGCAGCTTAAGCGGGAACACCATATATTTT
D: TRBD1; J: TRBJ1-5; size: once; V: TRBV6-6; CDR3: CASSPGQGGNQPQHF; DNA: TGTGCCAGCAGCCCGGGACAGGGCGGCAATCAGCCCCAGCATTTT
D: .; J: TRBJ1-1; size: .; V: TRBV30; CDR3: CAWRRTVNTEAFF; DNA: TGTGCCTGGAGACGGACAGTCAACACTGAAGCTTTCTTT
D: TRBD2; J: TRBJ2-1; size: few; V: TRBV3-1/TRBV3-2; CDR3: CASSQESLAGDRDLTDNEQFF; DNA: TGTGCCAGCAGCCAAGAGTCTCTAGCGGGGGACCGGGACCTAACCGACAATGAGCAGTTCTTC
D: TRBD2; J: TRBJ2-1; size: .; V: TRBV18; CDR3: CASSPGTSGFDEQFF; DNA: TGTGCCAGCTCACCAGGGACTAGCGGGTTTGATGAGCAGTTCTTC
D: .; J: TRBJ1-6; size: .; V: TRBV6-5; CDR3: CASSYSGVFSPLHF; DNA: TGTGCCAGCAGTTATTCCGGGGTTTTTTCACCCCTCCACTTT
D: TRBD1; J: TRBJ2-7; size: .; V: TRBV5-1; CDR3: CASSPGQDYEQYF; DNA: TGCGCCAGCAGCCCCGGACAGGACTACGAGCAGTACTTC
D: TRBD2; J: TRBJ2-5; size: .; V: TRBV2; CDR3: CASSGFLAGVGETQYF; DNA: TGTGCCAGCAGCGGGTTCCTAGCGGGGGTAGGGGAGACCCAGTACTTC
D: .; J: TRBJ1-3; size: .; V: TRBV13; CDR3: CASSSPDRLSSGNTIYF; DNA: TGTGCCAGCAGCTCTCCTGACAGGCTCAGCTCTGGAAACACCATATATTTT
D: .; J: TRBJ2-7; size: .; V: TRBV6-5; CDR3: CASRPTSSYEQYF; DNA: TGTGCCAGCAGACCCACATCCTCCTACGAGCAGTACTTC
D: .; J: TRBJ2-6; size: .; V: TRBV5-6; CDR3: CASSLEYRGGSGANVLTF; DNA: TGTGCCAGCAGCTTGGAGTACAGGGGGGGCTCTGGGGCCAACGTCCTGACTTTC
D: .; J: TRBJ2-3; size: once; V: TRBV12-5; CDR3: CASGVGQSTDTQYF; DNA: TGTGCTAGTGGTGTTGGACAGAGCACAGATACGCAGTATTTT
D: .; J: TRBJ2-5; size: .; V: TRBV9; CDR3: CASSLGIGDGKETQYF; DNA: TGTGCCAGCAGCCTAGGTATAGGGGATGGCAAAGAGACCCAGTACTTC
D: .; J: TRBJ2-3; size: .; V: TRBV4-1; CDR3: CASSHSGPTDTQYF; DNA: TGCGCCAGCAGCCACAGCGGGCCCACAGATACGCAGTATTTT
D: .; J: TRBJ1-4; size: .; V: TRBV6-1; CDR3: CASSEWAEKLFF; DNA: TGTGCCAGCAGTGAATGGGCTGAAAAACTGTTTTTT
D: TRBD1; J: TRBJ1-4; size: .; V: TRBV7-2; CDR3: CASSLAGTGNNEKLFF; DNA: TGTGCCAGCAGCTTAGCAGGGACAGGGAATAATGAAAAACTGTTTTTT
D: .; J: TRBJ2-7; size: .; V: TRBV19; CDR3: CASSRSGFPYEQYF; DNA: TGTGCCAGTAGTCGGTCGGGGTTTCCCTACGAGCAGTACTTC
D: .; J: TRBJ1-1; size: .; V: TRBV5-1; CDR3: CASKTEGVMNTEAFF; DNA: TGCGCCAGCAAAACTGAAGGGGTAATGAACACTGAAGCTTTCTTT